This TCR beta chain was captured by sequencing in a study of cytomegalovirus exposure and HLA in healthy donors. Study-wide background: In an earlier analysis, some 110 million unique TCR beta sequences were found from about 180 million T cells. Broader study findings: Cytomegalovirus association was listed for about 150 TCR beta chains. Data from an earlier analysis indicated that most TCR beta V segments were productive either about 87% or about 30% of the time.

Comments on this clone: Antigen: not known.

Amplification used 60 Vbeta primers and 13 Jbeta primers. The repertoire was sequenced with immunoSEQ multiplex PCR; TCRdb's copy has only in-frame clones and lacks some. This sample has about 65,000 clones, with approximately 60% found just once. Trimming pared 0 bases from V and 4 bases from J, leaving 7 bases between. Germline CDR1 reads SGHRS; CDR2 reads YFSETQ. This CDR3 is built from 13 residues. The receptor comes from a man aged 25 to 45 in good health and CMV-seronegative. The chain is built from TRBV5-1 and TRBJ1-2; D call uncertain. The sequenced sample was PBMCs. The CDR3 loop reads CASSLEQSYGYTF. The CDR3 nucleotides read TGCGCCAGCAGCTTGGAACAGTCCTATGGCTACACCTTC.